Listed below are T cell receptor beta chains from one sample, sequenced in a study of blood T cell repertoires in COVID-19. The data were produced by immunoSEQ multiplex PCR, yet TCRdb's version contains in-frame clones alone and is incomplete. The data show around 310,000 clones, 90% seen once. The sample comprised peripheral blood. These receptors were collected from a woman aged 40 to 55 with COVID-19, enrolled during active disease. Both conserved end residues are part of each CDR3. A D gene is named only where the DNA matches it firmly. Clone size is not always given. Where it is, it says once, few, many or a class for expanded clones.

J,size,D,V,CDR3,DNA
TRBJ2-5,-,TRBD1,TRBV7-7,CASSLGGQGETQYF,TGTGCTAGCAGCTTAGGGGGACAGGGGGAGACCCAGTACTTC
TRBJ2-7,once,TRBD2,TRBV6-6,CASRRREYNYEQYF,TGTGCCAGCCGACGGCGGGAGTATAACTACGAGCAGTACTTC
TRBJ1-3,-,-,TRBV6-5,CASSSPRPSGNTIYF,TGTGCCAGCAGTTCCCCCCGTCCCTCTGGAAACACCATATATTTT
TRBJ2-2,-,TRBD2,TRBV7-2,CASTSGRERIGELFF,TGTGCCAGCACAAGCGGGAGGGAAAGGATCGGGGAGCTGTTTTTT
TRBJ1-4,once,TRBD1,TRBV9,CASSARTGEKLFF,TGTGCCAGCAGCGCCCGGACAGGGGAAAAACTGTTTTTT
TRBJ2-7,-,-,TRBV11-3,CASSLVRGYEQYF,TGTGCCAGCAGCTTAGTCCGCGGCTACGAGCAGTACTTC
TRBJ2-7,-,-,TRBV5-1,CASSLETVSSYEQYF,TGCGCCAGCAGCTTGGAAACAGTTAGCTCCTACGAGCAGTACTTC
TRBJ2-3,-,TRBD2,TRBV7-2,CASSSELAGAYTDTQYF,TGTGCCAGCAGCTCCGAACTAGCGGGGGCGTACACAGATACGCAGTATTTT
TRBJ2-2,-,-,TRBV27,CASIGEGGLGTGELFF,TGTGCCAGCATAGGGGAGGGGGGGCTGGGCACCGGGGAGCTGTTTTTT
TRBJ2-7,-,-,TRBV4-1,CASSQLERTGEQYF,TGCGCCAGCAGCCAACTCGAGCGAACCGGGGAGCAGTACTTC
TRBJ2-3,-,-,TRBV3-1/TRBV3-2,CASSGKSAPSTDTQYF,TGTGCCAGCAGCGGAAAAAGCGCTCCTAGCACAGATACGCAGTATTTT
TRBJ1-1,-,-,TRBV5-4,CASSLVRENTEAFF,TGTGCCAGCAGCTTGGTTCGGGAGAACACTGAAGCTTTCTTT
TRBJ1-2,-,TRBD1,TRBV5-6,CASSLSGTGAYGYTF,TGTGCCAGCAGCTTGTCAGGGACAGGGGCCTATGGCTACACCTTC
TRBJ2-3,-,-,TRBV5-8,CASSLDGSRDTQYF,TGTGCCAGCAGCTTGGACGGGAGTAGGGATACGCAGTATTTT
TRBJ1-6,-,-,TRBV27,CASSLTGWSSYNSPLHF,TGTGCCAGCAGTTTGACAGGCTGGAGCTCCTATAATTCACCCCTCCACTTT
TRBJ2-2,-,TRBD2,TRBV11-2,CASSLRLAGDTGELFF,TGTGCCAGCAGCTTAAGACTAGCGGGGGACACCGGGGAGCTGTTTTTT
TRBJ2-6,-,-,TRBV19,CASRQWSTGANVLTF,TGTGCCAGCCGCCAATGGAGTACTGGGGCCAACGTCCTGACTTTC
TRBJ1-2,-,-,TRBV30,CAWRQAYYGYTF,TGTGCCTGGAGACAGGCCTACTATGGCTACACCTTC
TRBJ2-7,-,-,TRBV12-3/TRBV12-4,CASSFNPVYEQYF,TGTGCCAGCAGTTTTAACCCAGTCTACGAGCAGTACTTC
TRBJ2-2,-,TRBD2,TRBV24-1,CATSSTSGSSSNTGELFF,TGTGCCACCTCCTCGACTAGCGGGAGCTCATCGAACACCGGGGAGCTGTTTTTT
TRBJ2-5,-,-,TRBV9,CASSVGDFQETQYF,TGTGCCAGCAGCGTAGGGGACTTCCAAGAGACCCAGTACTTC
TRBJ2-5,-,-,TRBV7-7,CASSLYPRGAGIGETQYF,TGTGCTAGCAGCTTATACCCCCGAGGGGCGGGAATCGGAGAGACCCAGTACTTC
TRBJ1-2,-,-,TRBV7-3,CASSRLSQVTGGYTF,TGTGCCAGCAGTCGCCTCTCACAGGTGACCGGTGGCTACACCTTC
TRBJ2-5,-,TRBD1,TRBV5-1,CASSLQGQLKETQYF,TGCGCCAGCAGCTTGCAGGGACAGTTGAAAGAGACCCAGTACTTC
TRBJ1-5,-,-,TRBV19,CASSTEGQRRQPQHF,TGTGCCAGTAGTACCGAAGGACAGAGGCGACAGCCCCAGCATTTT
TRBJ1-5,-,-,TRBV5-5,CASSLQGFQPQHF,TGTGCCAGCAGTCTCCAGGGGTTTCAGCCCCAGCATTTT
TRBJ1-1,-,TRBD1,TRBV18,CASSPGTGETEAFF,TGTGCCAGCTCGCCCGGGACAGGGGAAACTGAAGCTTTCTTT
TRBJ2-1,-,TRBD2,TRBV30,CAWSLGSGSHEQFF,TGTGCCTGGAGTTTAGGTAGCGGGAGCCATGAGCAGTTCTTC
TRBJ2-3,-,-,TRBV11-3,CASKEASTDTQYF,TGTGCCAGCAAGGAGGCTAGCACAGATACGCAGTATTTT
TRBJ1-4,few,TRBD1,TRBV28,CASSPGGNNEKLFF,TGTGCCAGCAGCCCAGGGGGGAATAATGAAAAACTGTTTTTT
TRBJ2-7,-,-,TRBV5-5,CASGTGFSYEQYF,TGTGCCAGCGGCACGGGGTTCTCCTACGAGCAGTACTTC
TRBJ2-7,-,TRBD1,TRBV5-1,CASSAGQVAYEQYF,TGCGCCAGCAGCGCGGGACAGGTCGCCTACGAGCAGTACTTC
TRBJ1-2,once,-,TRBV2,CASRKGDGYTF,TGTGCCAGCAGGAAGGGAGATGGCTACACCTTC
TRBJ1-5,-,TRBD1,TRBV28,CASSLFGTGVQPQHF,TGTGCCAGCAGTTTATTTGGGACAGGGGTACAGCCCCAGCATTTT
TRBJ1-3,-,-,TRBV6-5,CASSYSNRPTNTIYF,TGTGCCAGCAGTTACTCGAACAGGCCCACGAACACCATATATTTT
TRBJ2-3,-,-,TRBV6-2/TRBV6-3,CASSYSRSDTQYF,TGTGCCAGCAGTTACTCTCGTTCAGATACGCAGTATTTT
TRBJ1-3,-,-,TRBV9,CASSVQGNTIYF,TGTGCCAGCAGCGTCCAGGGAAACACCATATATTTT
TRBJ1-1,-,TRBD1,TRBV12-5,CASGPRGGQGGTEAFF,TGTGCTAGTGGCCCGAGGGGGGGACAGGGGGGTACTGAAGCTTTCTTT
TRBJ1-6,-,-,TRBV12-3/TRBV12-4,CASSRERVSPLHF,TGTGCCAGCAGCCGAGAGCGGGTTTCACCCCTCCACTTT
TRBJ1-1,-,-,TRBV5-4,CASSFRLLNTEAFF,TGTGCCAGCAGCTTCAGACTCTTGAACACTGAAGCTTTCTTT
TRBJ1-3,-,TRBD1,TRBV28,CASSEGRRGRLENTIYF,TGTGCCAGCAGTGAGGGAAGGAGGGGGCGTCTTGAAAACACCATATATTTT
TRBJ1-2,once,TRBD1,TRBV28,CASSTTQGAGGYGYTF,TGTGCCAGCAGCACCACGCAGGGGGCAGGAGGCTATGGCTACACCTTC
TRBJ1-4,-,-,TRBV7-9,CASSPWAGSRTFTNEKLFF,TGTGCCAGCAGCCCGTGGGCAGGAAGTCGAACCTTCACTAATGAAAAACTGTTTTTT
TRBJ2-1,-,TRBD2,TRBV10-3,CAISGVLAVNEQFF,TGTGCCATCAGTGGGGTTCTAGCGGTTAATGAGCAGTTCTTC
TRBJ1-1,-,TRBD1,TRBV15,CATSVEQGRNTEAFF,TGTGCCACCAGCGTCGAACAGGGGAGGAACACTGAAGCTTTCTTT
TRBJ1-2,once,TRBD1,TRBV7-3,CASSSDRGLGYTF,TGTGCCAGCAGCTCAGACAGGGGGCTAGGCTACACCTTC
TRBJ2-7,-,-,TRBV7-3,CASSLIGRVGLYEQYF,TGTGCCAGCAGCTTAATTGGTCGGGTAGGATTATACGAGCAGTACTTC
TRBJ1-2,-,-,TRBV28,CASLNRSYGYTF,TGTGCCAGCCTAAACAGGAGCTATGGCTACACCTTC
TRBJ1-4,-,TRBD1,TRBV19,CASSTTGVWEKLFF,TGTGCCAGTAGTACGACAGGGGTCTGGGAAAAACTGTTTTTT
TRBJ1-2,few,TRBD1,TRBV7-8,CASSLRQGSSHGYTF,TGTGCCAGCAGCTTAAGACAGGGTAGTTCACATGGCTACACCTTC
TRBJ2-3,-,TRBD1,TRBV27,CASSPMTGPDTQYF,TGTGCCAGCAGTCCGATGACAGGGCCAGATACGCAGTATTTT
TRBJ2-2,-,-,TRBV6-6,CASSPRGNTGELFF,TGTGCCAGCAGCCCCAGGGGTAACACCGGGGAGCTGTTTTTT
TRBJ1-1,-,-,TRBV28,CASQGGTVNTEAFF,TGTGCCAGCCAGGGCGGTACTGTCAACACTGAAGCTTTCTTT
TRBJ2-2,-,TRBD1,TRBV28,CASSLTGGSHGGGELFF,TGTGCCAGCAGTTTAACAGGGGGGTCCCACGGTGGCGGGGAGCTGTTTTTT
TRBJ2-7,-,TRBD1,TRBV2,CASSWGQGFEQYF,TGTGCCAGCAGTTGGGGACAGGGGTTCGAGCAGTACTTC
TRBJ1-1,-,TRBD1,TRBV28,CASSQQGRGEAFF,TGTGCCAGCAGTCAACAGGGGCGCGGTGAAGCTTTCTTT
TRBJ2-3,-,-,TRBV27,CASSTPGADTQYF,TGTGCCAGCAGCACTCCGGGAGCAGATACGCAGTATTTT
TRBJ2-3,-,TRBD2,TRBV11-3,CASAPGLADTDTQYF,TGTGCCAGCGCCCCGGGGCTAGCGGATACAGATACGCAGTATTTT
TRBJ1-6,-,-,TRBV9,CASSGPTDGGMAPLHF,TGTGCCAGCAGCGGCCCAACGGACGGGGGGATGGCACCCCTCCACTTT